These 24 T cell receptor beta chains share one sample of origin, sequenced in a study of blood T cell repertoires in COVID-19. The repertoire was sequenced with immunoSEQ multiplex PCR; TCRdb's copy has only in-frame clones and lacks some. Among about 230,000 clones listed, approximately 90% were seen once. The sequenced sample was peripheral blood. The receptors were gathered from a man in his thirties or forties with COVID-19, enrolled during active disease.

This rearrangement joins TRBV7-2 to TRBJ2-1, with D perhaps TRBD2 (5 bases). The CDR3 loop spans 14 amino acids. CDR1 and CDR2 (germline): SGHTA, FQGNSA. V dropped 4 bases and J dropped 8 bases, with 15 bases sitting between them. The CDR3 sequence is CASSSSWGADEQFF. The DNA for the CDR3 is TGTGCCAGCAGCTCGTCTTGGGGAGCTGATGAGCAGTTCTTC.

The genes are TRBV9 and TRBJ2-1, with 7 nucleotides matching TRBD1. This CDR3 is built from 16 residues. Unmatched junction bases numbered 12, after V lost 2 bases and J lost 7 bases. Germline CDR1 SGDLS, CDR2 YYNGEE. Here the CDR3 DNA reads TGTGCCAGCAGCGTGACTACAGGGGCCCCAATAAATGAGCAGTTCTTC. Its translation is CASSVTTGAPINEQFF.

The DNA for the CDR3 is TGTGCCAGTAGGACAGAGAACACCGGGGAGCTGTTTTTT. This translates into CASRTENTGELFF. The rearrangement links TRBV19 to TRBJ2-2; perhaps TRBD1 as D (5 bases). CDR3 length: 13 amino acids. Per germline, CDR1 LNHDA and CDR2 SQIVND (reference sequence). The V end lost 6 bases, the J end lost 1 base, and 6 bases lay between the germline ends.

The chain couples TRBV7-8 to TRBJ1-4; 10 nucleotides align to TRBD1. Per germline, CDR1 SGHVS and CDR2 FQNEAQ. J lost 8 bases, V lost 5 bases, and 14 bases had no gene match. The CDR3 has 17 residues. The CDR3 coding sequence is TGTGCCAGCAGCGACGGGGACAGGGGCCCCGGGAACGAAAAACTGTTTTTT. Amino acids: CASSDGDRGPGNEKLFF.

The gene calls are TRBV6-5 and TRBJ2-7; D possibly corresponds to TRBD2 (5 bases). Germline CDR1 and CDR2: MNHEY and SVGAGI. This CDR3 is built from 15 residues. Trimming pared 8 bases from V and 3 bases from J, leaving 20 bases between. CDR3 bases: TGTGCCAGCGGGCGGGTAGGGTATGAAGTCTACGAGCAGTACTTC. This encodes CASGRVGYEVYEQYF.

The chain carries TRBV7-2 and TRBJ1-2, with a weak D call TRBD1 (5 bases). Trimming removed 2 bases from V and 8 bases from J, with 15 bases in between. Per the germline V gene, CDR1 is SGHTA and CDR2 is FQGNSA. The CDR3 has 14 residues. The CDR3 reads CASSLSREPEGYTF. CDR3 coding DNA: TGTGCCAGCAGCTTATCCAGGGAACCAGAGGGCTACACCTTC.

This clone has just one count. The chain links TRBV7-3 to TRBJ2-2; D might be TRBD2 (6 bases). Trimming took off 4 bases at V and 1 base at J, with 13 bases between the two ends. The CDR3 consists of 16 residues. Germline CDR1 is SGHTA and CDR2 is FQGTGA. The CDR3 region has the DNA TGTGCCAGCAGCTCCCAAGCGGGTAGGAACACCGGGGAGCTGTTTTTT. Protein sequence: CASSSQAGRNTGELFF.

This clone occurred once. The chain carries TRBV6-5 and TRBJ1-1, with 7 bases fitting TRBD1. The CDR3 runs to 15 residues. Germline V gives CDR1 MNHEY, CDR2 SVGAGI. The V gene end was trimmed by 6 bases and the J gene end by 4 bases; junction bases not matched to a gene: 11. The CDR3 loop reads CASRDRQGTGTEAFF. DNA for the CDR3: TGTGCCAGCAGGGACCGACAGGGTACGGGCACTGAAGCTTTCTTT.

The genes are TRBV27 and TRBJ2-5; D remains ambiguous. CDR1 is MNHEY and CDR2 is SMNVEV in the germline V gene (reference sequence). V was shortened by 2 bases and J by 3 bases, with 10 bases between the two germline ends. The CDR3 is made up of 14 amino acids. CDR3 DNA: TGTGCCAGCAGTTTACGAGCCGAAAAAGAGACCCAGTACTTC. Its protein product is CASSLRAEKETQYF.

The chain employs TRBV7-9 and TRBJ2-3; 8 bases agree with TRBD1. CDR3 size: 14 residues. J was trimmed by 4 bases and V by 2 bases; bases with no gene match: 2. Germline V gene data show CDR1 as SEHNR and CDR2 as FQNEAQ (reference sequence). For the CDR3, the DNA is TGTGCCAGCAGCTTACAGGGGGCTCCAGATACGCAGTATTTT. Its protein product is CASSLQGAPDTQYF.

The rearrangement joins TRBV19 to TRBJ2-3; 12 nucleotides agree with TRBD2. The CDR3 totals 18 residues. V lost 4 bases, J lost 1 base, and 9 bases stayed unmatched. Germline CDR1 and CDR2: LNHDA and SQIVND (reference sequence). CDR3 coding DNA: TGTGCCAGTAGTACTAGCATACTAGCGGGAGGTCGCACAGATACGCAGTATTTT. This encodes CASSTSILAGGRTDTQYF.

This clone was picked up one time. The chain links TRBV19 to TRBJ1-2; a weak D match, TRBD1 (6 bases). V shed 6 bases and J shed 8 bases, with 16 bases lying between them. Germline CDR1 reads LNHDA; CDR2 reads SQIVND (reference sequence). The CDR3 runs 13 residues. This CDR3 is CASRGRGSRGYTF. CDR3 nucleotides: TGTGCCAGTAGGGGCAGGGGAAGTCGAGGCTACACCTTC.

The V and J genes are TRBV10-3 and TRBJ1-5, with 10 bases fitting TRBD1. J was trimmed by 2 bases and V by 0 bases; bases with no gene match: 10. The germline CDR1 and CDR2 sequences are ENHRY and SYGVKD. The CDR3 has 19 residues. The CDR3 DNA reads as TGTGCCATCAGTGAGTCTTGGTGGGGGACAGGGGCCGGCAATCAGCCCCAGCATTTT. As protein: CAISESWWGTGAGNQPQHF.

This chain joins TRBV25-1 and TRBJ2-7; a weak D match, TRBD2 (5 bases). This CDR3 is 11 amino acids long. Trimming pared 7 bases from V and 2 bases from J, leaving 6 bases between. Germline loops: CDR1 MGHDK, CDR2 SYGVNS. For the CDR3, the DNA is TGTGCCAGCATCGGGACCTACGAGCAGTACTTC. Translating gives CASIGTYEQYF.

The gene calls are TRBV7-7 and TRBJ2-1; TRBD2 matches 8 bases. This CDR3 spans 15 amino acids. Germline values: CDR1 SSHAT, CDR2 FNYEAQ (reference sequence). V gave up 5 bases and J gave up 4 bases; unmatched junction bases: 7. In nucleotides, the CDR3 is TGTGCCAGCAGCCCAACTAGCGGTACTTACAATGAGCAGTTCTTC. This codes for CASSPTSGTYNEQFF.

V and J are TRBV19 and TRBJ1-6; TRBD1 matches at 7 bases. Germline assignment: CDR1 LNHDA and CDR2 SQIVND (reference sequence). This CDR3 comprises 16 residues. J lost 10 bases, V lost 1 base, and 10 bases had no gene match. The CDR3 bases are TGTGCCAGTAGTATAGCCGGACAGGCTGATGGCTCACCCCTCCACTTT. Protein sequence: CASSIAGQADGSPLHF.

The chain carries TRBV12-3 or TRBV12-4 and TRBJ2-3, with D perhaps matching TRBD2 (5 bases). Trimming removed 5 bases at V and 4 bases at J, with 10 bases between. This CDR3 contains 13 residues. CDR3 region: CASSHWGADTQYF. The CDR3 DNA reads as TGTGCCAGCAGTCATTGGGGAGCAGATACGCAGTATTTT.

This chain connects TRBV19 to TRBJ2-7, with a possible D match to TRBD1 (6 bases). The V gene lost 3 bases and the J gene lost 3 bases, with 12 bases spanning the gap. CDR1 and CDR2 from the germline V gene are LNHDA and SQIVND (reference sequence). This CDR3 has 14 amino acids. The CDR3 sequence: CASSISLGGYEQYF. In DNA form, the CDR3 reads TGTGCCAGTAGTATCTCCCTAGGGGGCTACGAGCAGTACTTC.

The gene calls are TRBV9 and TRBJ2-2, with 8 nucleotides matching TRBD2. This CDR3 has 19 amino acids. The junction had 12 bases not matched to a gene; V was cut back by 0 bases and J by 2 bases. The germline CDR1 and CDR2 sequences are SGDLS and YYNGEE. CDR3 DNA: TGTGCCAGCAGCGTAGGACTCGGGAGGGTATTACCAAACACCGGGGAGCTGTTTTTT. Encoded protein: CASSVGLGRVLPNTGELFF.

The genes are TRBV6-5 and TRBJ1-6; TRBD1 might be the D (6 bases). Between the trimmed V and J ends, which lost 4 bases and 8 bases, there was a span of 15 bases. The V gene's germline CDR1 is MNHEY and CDR2 SVGAGI. The CDR3 spans 15 residues. This chain's CDR3 is CASSSTGPTDSPLHF. CDR3 DNA: TGTGCCAGCAGTTCGACAGGCCCCACAGATTCACCCCTCCACTTT.

The chain employs TRBV18 and TRBJ2-7; 8 nucleotides match TRBD1. CDR3 length equals 15 residues. The J segment lost 3 bases and the V segment lost 6 bases, leaving 10 bases of the junction unmatched. Germline V lookup: CDR1 KGHSH, CDR2 LQKENI. The CDR3 protein is CASSGFADRDYEQYF. In DNA, the CDR3 is TGTGCCAGCTCCGGTTTCGCGGACAGGGACTACGAGCAGTACTTC. Full variable domain (remainder filled in from reference TRBV18 and TRBJ2-7): NAGVMQNPRHLVRRRGQEARLRCSPMKGHSHVYWYRQLPEEGLKFMVYLQKENIIDESGMPKERFSAEFPKEGPSILRIQQVVRGDSAAYFCASSGFADRDYEQYFGPGTRLTVT.

This rearrangement joins TRBV5-1 to TRBJ2-3, with TRBD2 matching 9 bases. J gave up 2 bases and V 4 bases, and 2 bases lay outside the gene matches. In germline, CDR1 is SGHRS, CDR2 YFSETQ. The CDR3 is 14 amino acids. The CDR3 nucleotides are TGCGCCAGCAGCGCGGGGGGGTTCACAGATACGCAGTATTTT. Its translation: CASSAGGFTDTQYF.

This CDR3 reads CASSWAQYEQYF. The CDR3 DNA sequence: TGTGCCAGCAGTTGGGCCCAATACGAGCAGTACTTC. V and J are TRBV6-6 and TRBJ2-7, with D hard to call. Trimming cost V 4 bases and J 4 bases, with 8 bases left between them. Germline V gives CDR1 MNHNY, CDR2 SVGAGI (reference sequence). The CDR3 contains 12 residues.

The chain carries TRBV4-3 and TRBJ2-3; D might be TRBD1 (5 bases). The CDR3 contains 16 residues. Trimming removed 0 bases from V and 0 bases from J, with 10 bases in between. The germline V gene encodes CDR1 LGHNA and CDR2 YSLEER. DNA for the CDR3: TGCGCCAGCAGCCAAGATCGGCAGGGCAGCACAGATACGCAGTATTTT. This sequence encodes CASSQDRQGSTDTQYF.